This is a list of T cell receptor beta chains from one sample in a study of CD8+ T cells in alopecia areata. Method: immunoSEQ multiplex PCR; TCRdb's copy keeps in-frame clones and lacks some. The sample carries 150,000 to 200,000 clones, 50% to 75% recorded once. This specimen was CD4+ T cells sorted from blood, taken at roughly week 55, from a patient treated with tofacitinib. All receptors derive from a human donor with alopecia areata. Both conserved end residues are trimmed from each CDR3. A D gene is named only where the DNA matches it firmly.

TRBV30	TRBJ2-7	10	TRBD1	AWRSQGYEQY
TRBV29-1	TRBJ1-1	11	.	SVAGRMNTEAF
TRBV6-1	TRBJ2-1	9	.	ASRRDNEQF
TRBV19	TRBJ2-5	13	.	ASSIDMAGAETQY
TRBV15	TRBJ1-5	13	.	ATSRGGQGTPPQH
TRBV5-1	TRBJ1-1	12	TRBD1	ASSQGGGHTEAF
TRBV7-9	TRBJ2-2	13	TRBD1	ASSSGQGNTGELF
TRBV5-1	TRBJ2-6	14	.	ASSWTASSGANVLT
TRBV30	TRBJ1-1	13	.	AWSVLGSVNTEAF
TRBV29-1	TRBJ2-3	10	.	SVVVFADTQY
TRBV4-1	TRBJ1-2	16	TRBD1	ASSLGRQGASPLSGYT
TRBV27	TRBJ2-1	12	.	ASSPLGLYNEQF
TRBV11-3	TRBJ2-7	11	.	ASSQSATYEQY
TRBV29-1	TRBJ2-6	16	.	SVEDQVQPGSGANVLT
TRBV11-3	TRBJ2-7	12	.	ASSFRGSDYEQY
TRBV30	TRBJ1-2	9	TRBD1	AWSKGAVYT
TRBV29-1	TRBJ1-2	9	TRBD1	SARQGRGYT
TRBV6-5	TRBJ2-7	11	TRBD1	ASSRDRGYEQY
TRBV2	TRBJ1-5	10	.	ASNQGNQPQH
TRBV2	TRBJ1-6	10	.	ASEAGTTTLH
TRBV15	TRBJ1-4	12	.	ATSPRGGREKLF
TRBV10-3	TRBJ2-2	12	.	AISGTTRTGELF
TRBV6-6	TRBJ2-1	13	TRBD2	ASRAGLAGANEQF
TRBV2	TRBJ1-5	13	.	ASSERQKGTQPQH
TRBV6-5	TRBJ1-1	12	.	ASRPGSWTVGAF
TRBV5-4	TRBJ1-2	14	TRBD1	ASSLYPLTGSDGYT
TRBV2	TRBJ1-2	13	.	ASSEGSAQTYGYT
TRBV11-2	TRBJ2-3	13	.	ASSLGRLAGDTQY
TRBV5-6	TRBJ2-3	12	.	ASSWARVGDTQY
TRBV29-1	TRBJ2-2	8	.	SVEERGLF
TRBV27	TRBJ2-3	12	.	ASAWGGTTDTQY
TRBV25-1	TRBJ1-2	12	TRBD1	ASASQGSNYGYT
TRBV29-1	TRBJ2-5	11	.	SVKGRAQETQY
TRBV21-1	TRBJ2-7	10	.	ASRGLTYEQY
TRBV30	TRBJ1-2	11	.	ALQSKQGGGYT
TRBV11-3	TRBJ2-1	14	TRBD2	ASSLDLTSGGNEQF
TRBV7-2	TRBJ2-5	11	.	ASSSSGSETQY
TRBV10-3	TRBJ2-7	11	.	AISDSLDHEQY
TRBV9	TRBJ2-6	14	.	ASSAGDISGANVLT
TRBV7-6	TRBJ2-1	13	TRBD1	ASSRQGQGVNEQF
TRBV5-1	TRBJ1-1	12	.	ASSSGHPGTEAF
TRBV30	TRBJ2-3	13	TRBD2	AWSVASGVGDTQY
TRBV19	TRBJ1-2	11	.	ASSVQGDYGYT
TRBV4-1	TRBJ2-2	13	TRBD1	ASSPRQGRTGELF
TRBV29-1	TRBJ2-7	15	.	SVKARPRASPDYEQY
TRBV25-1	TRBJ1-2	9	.	ASSESGGYT
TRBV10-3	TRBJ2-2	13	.	AISEWRSDTGELF
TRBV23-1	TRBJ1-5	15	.	ASSQSLRQEGIWPQH
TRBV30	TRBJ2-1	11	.	AWSVGSYNEQF
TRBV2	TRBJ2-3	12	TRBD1	ASRDGTGTDTQY
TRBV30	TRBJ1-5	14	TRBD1	AWSVTTGGKGQPQH
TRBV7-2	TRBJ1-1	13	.	ASSFSGTKNTEAF
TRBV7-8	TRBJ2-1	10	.	ASSLEGRSEF
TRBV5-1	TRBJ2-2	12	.	ASSVTPISGELF
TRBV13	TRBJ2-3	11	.	ASSLEGSDTQY
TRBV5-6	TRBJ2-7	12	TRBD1	ASSPGQGLYEQY
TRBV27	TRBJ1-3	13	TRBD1	ASSPQGVSGNTIY
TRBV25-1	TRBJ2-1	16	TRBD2	ASSVGLAGRTDYNEQF
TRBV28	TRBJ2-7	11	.	ATRGGGSDEQY
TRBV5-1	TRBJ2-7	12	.	ASSLGQVSYEQY